This TCR beta chain stems from a study of cytomegalovirus exposure and HLA in healthy donors. Turning to this clone: Its antigen is as yet unknown.

Points from the study as a whole: Later, an analysis showed that TCR beta chains associated with HLA were more clonally expanded than others that were equally common. There were some public TCRs occurring in many donors, but most TCR sequences were rare. TCR beta V segments were, for the most part, productive about 87% or about 30% of the time in an earlier analysis.

Trimming shortened V by 5 bases and J by 1 base, and 14 bases separated the two germline ends. The CDR3 has 15 amino acids. Germline values: CDR1 LNHDA, CDR2 SQIVND (reference sequence). PCR amplification relied on 60 Vbeta primers (plus 13 Jbeta primers). The data were produced by immunoSEQ multiplex PCR, yet TCRdb's version contains in-frame clones alone and is incomplete. The sample has tens of thousands of clones; over 60% are singletons. The clonotype comes from a middle-aged man in good health and CMV-seropositive. The chain has TRBV19 and TRBJ1-1; D is undetermined. The specimen sequenced was PBMCs. The CDR3 bases are TGTGCCAGTAGTCCTATGTCGGCGGGGAACACTGAAGCTTTCTTT. Translated: CASSPMSAGNTEAFF.